Shown below are 31 T cell receptor beta chains from a single sample sequenced in a study of blood T cell repertoires in COVID-19. The assay was immunoSEQ multiplex PCR, and TCRdb's table has in-frame clones only and misses some. The repertoire holds approximately 90,000 clones, with under 90% as singletons. Sequenced: peripheral blood. The receptor source for this set is a man aged 55 to 69 with COVID-19, enrolled during active disease.

This clone was observed a few times. The chain joins TRBV5-1 to TRBJ2-1; D possibly corresponds to TRBD2 (5 bases). The germline V and J ends were trimmed by 0 bases and 0 bases, with 7 bases remaining between them. CDR1 is SGHRS, CDR2 YFSETQ, per germline. The CDR3 runs to 15 residues. This chain's CDR3 is CASSLVSVSYNEQFF. In DNA, the CDR3 is TGCGCCAGCAGCTTGGTTAGCGTCTCCTACAATGAGCAGTTCTTC.

The chain joins TRBV27 to TRBJ2-7; 8 positions match TRBD2. Per germline, CDR1 MNHEY and CDR2 SMNVEV (reference sequence). The CDR3 spans 17 residues. The trim removed 1 base at V and 0 bases at J, leaving 8 bases unmatched. The chain's CDR3 is CASSLFSGGRSSYEQYF. In nucleotides, the CDR3 is TGTGCCAGCAGTTTATTCTCAGGCGGGAGGAGCTCCTACGAGCAGTACTTC.

The chain uses TRBV27 and TRBJ2-7; TRBD1 is a possible D gene (5 bases). Germline CDR1 MNHEY, CDR2 SMNVEV (reference sequence). This CDR3 region has 15 residues. Between the trimmed V and J ends, which lost 5 bases and 0 bases, there was a span of 14 bases. CDR3 region: CASSVTVLFSYEQYF. CDR3 DNA sequence: TGTGCCAGCAGTGTGACAGTGCTCTTCTCCTACGAGCAGTACTTC.

V gene TRBV12-3 or TRBV12-4 combines with J gene TRBJ1-2; D gene unclear. Trimming removed 5 bases at V and 2 bases at J, with 3 bases between. CDR3 length: 11 residues. The CDR3 DNA is TGTGCCAGCAGTCCGAACTATGGCTACACCTTC. It yields the protein CASSPNYGYTF.

This rearrangement joins TRBV19 to TRBJ2-6; TRBD1 matches at 10 bases. This CDR3 contains 17 residues. CDR1 is LNHDA and CDR2 is SQIVND in the germline V gene (reference sequence). V lost 4 bases and J lost 3; bases outside the gene matches: 6. Written as DNA, the CDR3 is TGTGCCAGTAGTACGACCGACAGGGGGCGTGGGGCCAACGTCCTGACTTTC. Its protein product is CASSTTDRGRGANVLTF.

The chain carries TRBV6-4 and TRBJ1-3; 10 nucleotides match TRBD1. CDR3 length: 18 residues. The V and J ends lost 3 bases and 1 base, in that order; junction bases with no gene match: 9. Germline V gene lookup returns CDR1 MRHNA and CDR2 SNTAGT. The CDR3 loop reads CASSDSMTGGHSGNTIYF. The CDR3, as DNA: TGTGCCAGCAGTGATTCGATGACAGGGGGCCATTCTGGAAACACCATATATTTT.

The chain combines TRBV2 with TRBJ2-7; 8 nucleotides line up with TRBD1. Per germline, CDR1 SNHLY and CDR2 FYNNEI. J was trimmed by 4 bases and V by 4 bases; bases with no gene match: 3. The CDR3 length is 13 residues. Written as DNA, the CDR3 is TGTGCCAGCAGTGGTAACAGGGGGTACGAGCAGTACTTC. Residues: CASSGNRGYEQYF.

The chain carries TRBV9 and TRBJ1-5, with a tentative D call TRBD1 (5 bases). Between the trimmed V and J ends, which lost 0 bases and 7 bases, there was a span of 11 bases. The CDR3 is 14 residues long. Germline lookup yields CDR1 SGDLS and CDR2 YYNGEE. This CDR3 reads CASSVEGLRQPQHF. In nucleotides, the CDR3 is TGTGCCAGCAGCGTAGAGGGGTTAAGGCAGCCCCAGCATTTT.

V usage is TRBV12-3 or TRBV12-4 and J usage is TRBJ1-2; D remains unclear. The CDR3 is made up of 13 amino acids. The germline V and J ends were trimmed by 10 bases and 4 bases, with 16 bases remaining between them. CDR3 bases: TGTGCCACCTCACCTGACGGAGCCTATGGCTACACCTTC. Protein: CATSPDGAYGYTF.

This chain uses TRBV15 with TRBJ1-1, with D maybe TRBD1 (6 bases). The germline V and J ends were trimmed by 0 bases and 12 bases, with 11 bases remaining between them. Germline values: CDR1 LNHNV, CDR2 YYDKDF (reference sequence). The CDR3 contains 12 residues. The CDR3, as DNA: TGTGCCACCAGCAGAGATTGGGGGCGATCTTTCTTT. Protein sequence: CATSRDWGRSFF.

CDR3 loop: CASSWGTAPYNEQFF. The CDR3, as DNA: TGTGCCAGCAGCTGGGGGACTGCCCCCTACAATGAGCAGTTCTTC. This chain uses TRBV5-6 with TRBJ2-1; D possibly corresponds to TRBD2 (6 bases). The CDR3 sequence is 15 residues long. Per germline, CDR1 SGHDT and CDR2 YYEEEE. Trimming removed 3 bases from V and 2 bases from J, with 12 bases in between.

This clone was seen only a few times. The CDR3 sequence: CASSQSRVTADTQYF. The DNA for the CDR3 is TGCGCCAGCAGCCAGTCGCGGGTGACCGCAGATACGCAGTATTTT. The chain uses TRBV4-3 and TRBJ2-3, with D perhaps matching TRBD2 (5 bases). The germline V gene has CDR1 LGHNA and CDR2 YSLEER. Trimming removed 3 bases from V and 4 bases from J, with 14 bases in between. This CDR3 has 15 amino acids.

This clone was picked up one time. The chain joins TRBV7-2 to TRBJ1-5, with D possibly being TRBD1 (6 bases). Trimming shortened V by 4 bases and J by 5 bases, and 15 bases separated the two germline ends. The CDR3 totals 15 residues. Germline loops: CDR1 SGHTA, CDR2 FQGNSA. Here the CDR3 DNA reads TGTGCCAGCAGCTCCTCCGACAGGAGCTATCAGCCCCAGCATTTT. Protein: CASSSSDRSYQPQHF. The full variable domain, in which reference TRBV7-2 and TRBJ1-5 provide the parts outside the CDR3, is GAGVSQSPSNKVTEKGKDVELRCDPISGHTALYWYRQSLGQGLEFLIYFQGNSAPDKSGLPSDRFSAERTGGSVSTLTIQRTQQEDSAVYLCASSSSDRSYQPQHFGDGTRLSIL.

The gene calls are TRBV4-3 and TRBJ2-4; D perhaps matches TRBD2 (5 bases). Between the trimmed V and J ends, which lost 1 base and 8 bases, there was a span of 12 bases. Germline V lookup: CDR1 LGHNA, CDR2 YSLEER. The CDR3 runs to 14 residues. The CDR3 sequence is CASSQAEGADIQYF. In DNA form, the CDR3 reads TGCGCCAGCAGCCAAGCCGAGGGCGCGGACATTCAGTACTTC.

CDR3 nucleotides: TGTGCCAGCTCACCAATCCTCGGACAGGGCCCCTACGAGCAGTACTTC. Its protein product is CASSPILGQGPYEQYF. The gene calls are TRBV18 and TRBJ2-7, with 8 nucleotides matching TRBD1. This CDR3 comprises 16 residues. The junction had 8 bases not matched to a gene; V was cut back by 2 bases and J by 2 bases. CDR1 and CDR2 (germline): KGHSH, LQKENI.

This rearrangement joins TRBV20-1 to TRBJ1-1; D is uncertain. Germline values: CDR1 DFQATT, CDR2 SNEGSKA (reference sequence). Trimming took 5 bases from V and 4 from J, leaving 8 bases between them. The CDR3 has 11 residues. The CDR3 loop reads CSAQHGTEAFF. In DNA, the CDR3 is TGCAGTGCTCAACATGGCACTGAAGCTTTCTTT.

This clone was seen a few times. The rearrangement uses TRBV11-1 and TRBJ2-7, with a tentative D call TRBD2 (5 bases). From germline, CDR1 is SGHAT and CDR2 FQDESV (reference sequence). The V end lost 1 base, the J end lost 3 bases, and 13 bases lay between the germline ends. The CDR3 spans 15 residues. CDR3 region: CASSLDSSRLYEQYF. Written as DNA, the CDR3 is TGTGCCAGCAGCTTAGACTCTAGCCGCCTCTACGAGCAGTACTTC. The entire variable domain, with the rest obtained from reference TRBV11-1 and TRBJ2-7, is as follows: EAEVAQSPRYKITEKSQAVAFWCDPISGHATLYWYRQILGQGPELLVQFQDESVVDDSQLPKDRFSAERLKGVDSTLKIQPAELGDSAMYLCASSLDSSRLYEQYFGPGTRLTVT.

V gene TRBV5-4 combines with J gene TRBJ2-3; 13 nucleotides match TRBD2. Per the germline V gene, CDR1 is SGHNT and CDR2 is YYREEE (reference sequence). The CDR3 is 15 amino acids. Trimming at V came to 4 bases and at J to 6 bases, leaving 5 bases not matched to a gene. CDR3 nucleotide sequence: TGTGCCAGCAGCCAGACTAGCGGGGGGCCGGATACGCAGTATTTT. Residues: CASSQTSGGPDTQYF.

About this clone itself: This sample also contains other DNA sequences that code for the same CDR3. The rearrangement uses TRBV5-1 and TRBJ1-3, with 8 bases identical to TRBD1. The trim removed 4 bases at V and 2 bases at J, leaving 2 bases unmatched. Germline CDR1 is SGHRS and CDR2 is YFSETQ. CDR3 length equals 14 residues. Here the CDR3 DNA reads TGCGCCAGCAGCCTACAGGGGGCTGGAAACACCATATATTTT. Its protein product is CASSLQGAGNTIYF. Drawing the rest from reference TRBV5-1 and TRBJ1-3, the complete variable domain is KAGVTQTPRYLIKTRGQQVTLSCSPISGHRSVSWYQQTPGQGLQFLFEYFSETQRNKGNFPGRFSGRQFSNSRSEMNVSTLELGDSALYLCASSLQGAGNTIYFGEGSWLTVV.

The rearrangement uses TRBV30 and TRBJ1-3, with 11 bases that match TRBD1. The junction had 5 bases not matched to a gene; V was cut back by 0 bases and J by 4 bases. The CDR3 spans 16 residues. CDR1 is GTSNPN, CDR2 SVGIG, per germline (reference sequence). The CDR3 loop reads CAWSVGDRGKGNTIYF. CDR3 DNA: TGTGCCTGGAGTGTAGGGGACAGGGGGAAAGGAAACACCATATATTTT.

The chain recombines TRBV5-5 with TRBJ1-5, with TRBD1 as a possible D gene (6 bases). V was clipped by 2 bases and J by 7 bases, with 16 bases between them. Germline V gene lookup returns CDR1 SGHKS and CDR2 YYEKEE (reference sequence). The CDR3 sequence is 15 residues long. The CDR3 is CASSFEQGRGQPQHF. CDR3 DNA: TGTGCCAGCAGCTTCGAACAGGGCCGTGGACAGCCCCAGCATTTT.

The rearrangement links TRBV30 to TRBJ2-7, with unresolved D. Trimming left V 1 base short and J 3 bases short, with 4 bases between. The CDR3 is 11 amino acids. The germline CDR1 and CDR2 sequences are GTSNPN and SVGIG (reference sequence). DNA of the CDR3: TGTGCCTGGAGTGACGGCTACGAGCAGTACTTC. Translated: CAWSDGYEQYF.

The V call is TRBV10-3, the J call TRBJ2-3; maybe TRBD2 (5 bases). Germline assignment: CDR1 ENHRY and CDR2 SYGVKD. With 0 bases removed from V and 1 base from J, the gap between germline ends came to 11 bases. This CDR3 comprises 16 residues. The CDR3 DNA is TGTGCCATCAGTGAGTCGAATAGCGATGGCACAGATACGCAGTATTTT. Translated, it gives CAISESNSDGTDTQYF.

The V call is TRBV19, the J call TRBJ2-7, with TRBD1 matching over 7 bases. The CDR3 sequence is 14 residues long. V was clipped by 7 bases and J by 5 bases; unmatched bases: 11. CDR1 and CDR2 (germline): LNHDA, SQIVND (reference sequence). DNA of the CDR3: TGTGCCAGTATGGCGAAGGCAGGGGGTAACGAGCAGTACTTC. It yields the protein CASMAKAGGNEQYF.

The chain links TRBV10-3 to TRBJ2-5, with TRBD2 identical over 11 bases. The V and J ends lost 6 bases and 3 bases, in that order; junction bases with no gene match: 3. The CDR3 is 14 amino acids. The V gene's germline CDR1 is ENHRY and CDR2 SYGVKD. The CDR3 sequence is CAISALAGEETQYF. The DNA for the CDR3 is TGTGCCATCAGCGCACTAGCGGGAGAAGAGACCCAGTACTTC.

This clone is a singleton in its sample. The V call is TRBV5-1, the J call TRBJ1-2; 7 bases agree with TRBD1. J was trimmed by 4 bases and V by 2 bases; bases with no gene match: 5. Germline lookup yields CDR1 SGHRS and CDR2 YFSETQ. The CDR3 sequence is 14 residues long. The CDR3 reads CASSFSRQGYGYTF. Written as DNA, the CDR3 is TGCGCCAGCAGCTTTTCCCGACAGGGCTATGGCTACACCTTC.

This chain links TRBV13 with TRBJ2-3; 11 bases line up with TRBD2. V was pared by 3 bases and J by 0 bases, with 8 bases of the junction left unmatched. Germline CDR1 is PRHDT and CDR2 is FYEKMQ (reference sequence). This CDR3 comprises 18 residues. The CDR3 sequence is CASSFSGRASYSTDTQYF. The DNA for the CDR3 is TGTGCCAGCAGCTTTAGCGGGAGGGCGTCCTATAGCACAGATACGCAGTATTTT.

As to this clone: Other DNA variants within this sample encode the same CDR3. This chain joins TRBV20-1 and TRBJ2-1, with D unresolved. V gave up 3 bases and J gave up 6 bases, with 3 bases separating them. Per germline, CDR1 DFQATT and CDR2 SNEGSKA (reference sequence). The length of the CDR3 is 10 residues. CDR3 in DNA: TGCAGTGCTAGGAGCAATGAGCAGTTCTTC. As protein: CSARSNEQFF.

This chain links TRBV4-2 with TRBJ1-2; no firm D call. The CDR3 is 15 amino acids. Germline V gene data show CDR1 as LGHNA and CDR2 as YNFKEQ. V lost 0 bases, J lost 6 bases, and 14 bases lay in between. CDR3 in DNA: TGTGCCAGCAGCCAAGATTGGGGAGGGAATAATGGCTACACCTTC. Translation gives CASSQDWGGNNGYTF.

The chain uses TRBV6-5 and TRBJ2-1, with D hard to call. The germline V gene has CDR1 MNHEY and CDR2 SVGAGI. The CDR3 loop spans 12 amino acids. The V gene lost 7 bases and the J gene lost 4 bases, with 8 bases spanning the gap. CDR3 sequence: CASISRYNEQFF. CDR3 coding DNA: TGTGCCAGCATTTCCCGTTACAATGAGCAGTTCTTC.

The chain employs TRBV4-3 and TRBJ2-1; D is unclear. V dropped 4 bases and J dropped 7 bases, with 8 bases sitting between them. Germline V gene sequence: CDR1 LGHNA, CDR2 YSLEER. The CDR3 sequence is 12 residues long. The CDR3 coding sequence is TGCGCCAGCAGCCTCGACACAAATGAGCAGTTCTTC. Translated, it gives CASSLDTNEQFF.